What follows describes a single T cell receptor (beta chain). The target of this receptor is not known. Base qualities are missing; no much larger clone stands one base away. The record originates from a study of blood T cell repertoires in COVID-19 (dated by TCRdb to the early 2020s). About the full investigation: Collaborator samples came from the United States, Italy and Spain and covered acute and convalescent phases of COVID-19. The material from the prospective study consisted of cDNA or gDNA derived from T cells, B-cell-depleted T cells, or PBMCs. Deeply sampled blood TCRbeta repertoires from subjects exposed to, actively infected with, or recovered from COVID-19 were included in the dataset. A freely available public database, intended as a resource for researchers studying the immune response to SARS-CoV-2, is where the repertoires were released. Samples were obtained from the ongoing ImmuneRACE study (first 160 participants) and from some 1,300 subjects provided by 6 global collaborators. Nearly every sample came with metadata listing a de-identified subject ID, COVID-19 status, age in years and sex. Where available, HLA class I and class II types were taken from metadata supplied by the sample provider and were not determined by assay-based typing.

V trim: 6 bases; J trim: 1 base; unmatched bases: 5. The CDR3, cysteine through phenylalanine, is 15 amino acids long. Only the CDR3 DNA stays, 45 bases, in frame from base 1. The germline V gene specifies MNHEY as CDR1 and SVGAGI as CDR2. TCRbeta CDR3 regions were amplified from genomic DNA by means of the immunoSEQ Assay, a bias-controlled multiplex PCR. In the original analysis: Within the assay, amplification of reference gene primers was used to estimate how many nucleated cells each sample contained. To quantify the absolute abundance of each unique TCRbeta CDR3 rearrangement, sequence reads were collapsed and filtered. Productive Simpson clonality was computed per sample as the square root of Simpson's diversity index over productive rearrangements. TCRdb carries this immuneACCESS record with in-frame sequences only. Its versions omit some clonotypes, under half of them owing to an unresolved V gene in the studies checked, with the rest unexplained. For V, J and clone size, that table is used; D and trimming come from the DNA. The sample table lists 250,000 or so clones, roughly 88% of them with a count of one. The ten largest clones add up to 0.65% to 0.9% of the sample.

Collaborating institutions collected whole blood in K2EDTA tubes following their own protocols. For TCRbeta analysis, collaborators shipped samples in one of three forms: frozen whole blood, isolated PBMCs, or DNA extracted from either of those sample types. Broad study findings and their caveats: Clinical and demographic metadata were provided uncurated, with the amount varying by source and participant.

Rearrangement joined TRBV6-5 to TRBJ1-5; 8 bases in the middle match TRBD1. This TCR was sampled from a woman aged 25-40 years with acute or convalescent COVID-19. Material: peripheral blood. The CDR3 loop reads CASSMDRESNQPQHF. The base sequence is TGTGCCAGCAGCATGGACAGGGAAAGCAATCAGCCCCAGCATTTT.